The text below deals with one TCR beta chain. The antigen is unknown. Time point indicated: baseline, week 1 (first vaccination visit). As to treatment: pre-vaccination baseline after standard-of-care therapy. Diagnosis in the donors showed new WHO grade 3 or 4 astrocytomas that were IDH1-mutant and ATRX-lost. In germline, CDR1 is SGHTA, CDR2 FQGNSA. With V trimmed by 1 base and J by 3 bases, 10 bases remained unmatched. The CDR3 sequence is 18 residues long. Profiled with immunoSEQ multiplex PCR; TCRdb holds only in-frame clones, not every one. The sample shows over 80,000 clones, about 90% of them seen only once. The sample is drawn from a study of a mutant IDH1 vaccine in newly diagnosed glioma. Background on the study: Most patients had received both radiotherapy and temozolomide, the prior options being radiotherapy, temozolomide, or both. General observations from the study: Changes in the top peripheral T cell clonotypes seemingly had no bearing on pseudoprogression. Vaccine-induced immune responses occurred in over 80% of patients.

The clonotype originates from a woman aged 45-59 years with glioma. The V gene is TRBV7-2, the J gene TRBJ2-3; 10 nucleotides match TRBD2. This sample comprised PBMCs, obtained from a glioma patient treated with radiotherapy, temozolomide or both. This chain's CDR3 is CASSLGAGGPLMTDTQYF. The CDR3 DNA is TGTGCCAGCAGCTTAGGAGCGGGAGGGCCTCTTATGACAGATACGCAGTATTTT.